These 2 T cell receptor beta chains came from one sample sequenced in a study of T cells in localized non-small cell lung cancer. The assay was immunoSEQ multiplex PCR, and TCRdb's table has in-frame clones only and misses some. The sample yields over 800 clones, around a quarter seen once. Here the sequenced sample was normal lung tissue next to the tumor, taken before any cancer treatment. The receptors shown here come from a woman aged 40-75 years with stage III lung adenocarcinoma.

Within the sample, this clone is large (0.1 to 1%). This chain uses TRBV14 with TRBJ1-3; D is possibly TRBD1 (5 bases). The germline CDR1 and CDR2 sequences are SGHDN and FVKESK. With 1 base removed from V and 9 bases from J, the gap between germline ends came to 19 bases. The CDR3 sequence is 16 residues long. CDR3 in amino acids: CASSQGRGSGGATIYF. The CDR3 DNA reads as TGTGCCAGCAGCCAAGGACGGGGCTCGGGAGGGGCCACCATATATTTT.

J is TRBJ1-2 and V is TRBV11-3, with D hard to call. The CDR3 is 14 amino acids. Germline lookup yields CDR1 SGHNT and CDR2 YENEEA. V lost 5 bases and J lost 4, with 14 bases in between. This CDR3 is CASSPQSRGYGYTF. The CDR3 DNA reads TGTGCCAGCAGCCCCCAATCCCGCGGCTATGGCTACACCTTC.